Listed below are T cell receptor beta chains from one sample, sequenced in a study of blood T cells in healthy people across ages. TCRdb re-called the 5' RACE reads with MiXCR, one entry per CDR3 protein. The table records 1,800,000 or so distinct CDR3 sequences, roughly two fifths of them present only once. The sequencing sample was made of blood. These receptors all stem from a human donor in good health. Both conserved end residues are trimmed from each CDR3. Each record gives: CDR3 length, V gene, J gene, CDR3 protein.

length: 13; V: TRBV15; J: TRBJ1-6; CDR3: TTSIAGSGFSPLH
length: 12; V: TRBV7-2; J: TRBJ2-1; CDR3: ASSSLAGGQLQF
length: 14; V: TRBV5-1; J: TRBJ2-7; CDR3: ASSLAGTGASYEQY
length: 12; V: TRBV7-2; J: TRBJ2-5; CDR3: ASSLVVLDGTQY
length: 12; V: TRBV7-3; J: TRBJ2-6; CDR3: ASSQVSGANVRT
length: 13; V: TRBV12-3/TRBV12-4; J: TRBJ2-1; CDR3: ASSLSGGASNEQF
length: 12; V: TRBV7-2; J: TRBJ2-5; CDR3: ASSLEWLGETQY
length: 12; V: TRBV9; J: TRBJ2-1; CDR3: ASGGVGSYNEQF
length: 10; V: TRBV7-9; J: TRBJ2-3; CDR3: AGLTGAQAQY
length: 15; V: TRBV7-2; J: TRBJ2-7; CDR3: ASSFSLDRGWAYEQY
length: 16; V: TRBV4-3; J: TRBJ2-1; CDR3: ASSQEGAGSSSYNEQF
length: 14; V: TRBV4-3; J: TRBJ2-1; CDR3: ASSLLAQGGRNEQF
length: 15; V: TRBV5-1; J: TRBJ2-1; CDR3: ASITIPGTGAYNEQF
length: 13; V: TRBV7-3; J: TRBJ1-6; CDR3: ASSPLTGLNSPLH
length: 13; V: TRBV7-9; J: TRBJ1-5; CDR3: ACSSLKDRDQPQH
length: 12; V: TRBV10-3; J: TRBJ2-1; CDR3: AITDGGSNNEQF
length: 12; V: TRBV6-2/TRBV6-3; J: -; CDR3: ASRTPGLAGEQY
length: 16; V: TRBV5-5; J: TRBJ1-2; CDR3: ASSLETGGQRWGDGYT
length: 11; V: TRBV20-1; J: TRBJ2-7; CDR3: SASGTGYYEQY
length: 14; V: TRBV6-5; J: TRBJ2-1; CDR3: ASSSPSGGGTVEQF
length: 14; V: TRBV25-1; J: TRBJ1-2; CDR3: ASSEYGAGSAYGYT
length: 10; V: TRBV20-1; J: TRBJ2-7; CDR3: SALRGNYEQY
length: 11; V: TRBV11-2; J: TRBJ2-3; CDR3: ASSLQEGDTQY
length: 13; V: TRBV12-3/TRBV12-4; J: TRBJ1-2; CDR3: ASSFLEGTIYGYT